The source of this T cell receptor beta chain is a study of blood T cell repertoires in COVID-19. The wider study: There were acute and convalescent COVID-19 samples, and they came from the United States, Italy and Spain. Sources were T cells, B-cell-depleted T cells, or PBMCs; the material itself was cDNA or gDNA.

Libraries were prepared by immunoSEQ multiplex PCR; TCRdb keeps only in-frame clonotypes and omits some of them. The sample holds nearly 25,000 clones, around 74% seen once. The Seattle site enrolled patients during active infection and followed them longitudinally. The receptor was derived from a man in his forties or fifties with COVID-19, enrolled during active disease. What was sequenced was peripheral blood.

The CDR3 nucleotides read TGTGCCAGCAGCCAAGGTGCAGCGGGGGGCTACGAGCAGTACTTC. Protein sequence: CASSQGAAGGYEQYF. This chain joins TRBV3-1 (or the pseudogene TRBV3-2) and TRBJ2-7; 9 nucleotides agree with TRBD2. This CDR3 contains 15 residues. Germline V gene data show CDR1 as LGHDT and CDR2 as YNNKEL (reference sequence). J lost 3 bases, V lost 1 base, and 4 bases had no gene match.